The source of this TCR beta chain is a study of shared clonotypes between healthy human individuals (dated by TCRdb to the early 2020s). Context from the whole study: The cohort comprised a couple of women and a few men aged 18 to 49 years. For each donor, CD4 naive and CD4 memory were each given three plates, CD8 naive was given two plates, and CD8 memory was given one plate. The study deeply sequenced blood TCR repertoires of several healthy adults to estimate repertoire size and the extent of clonotype sharing between individuals. To increase sequencing depth and limit assay-specific biases, TCR repertoire library preparation and sequencing were carried out by different laboratories using diverse techniques. Between about 0.9 and 9 billion PBMCs per donor were obtained by leukapheresis. Broader findings and caveats from the paper: Pairwise subsampling led to the expectation that sequencing depth would affect the degree of clonotype sharing among donors. Incomplete sequencing was indicated by rarefaction of sorted-subset datasets, despite the large sequencing depth. Higher generation probabilities were observed for clonotypes shared by all four sorted-subset donors than for non-shared clonotypes. Naive subsets generally had larger estimated clonotype richness than memory subsets did. When several donors were compared, the shared fraction of clonotypes was around 4.6% for naive CD4, around 3.6% for naive CD8, more than 2% for memory CD4, and under 0.5% for memory CD8. Sampling was restricted to blood, and TCR repertoires in tissue are likely to differ from TCR repertoires in blood. The small number of donors limited the genetic and exposure-history diversity represented.

Healthy HIV-negative adults with no recently reported acute infections or vaccinations were included as donors. Only Caucasian adults living in Nashville, Tennessee, USA were represented among the donors. CD4+ T cells were enriched by magnetic negative selection, after which naive cells were positively selected on CD45RA and the negative fraction was taken as the memory subset. Blood was collected by leukapheresis, and PBMCs were isolated by Ficoll-Histopaque density gradient centrifugation and then cryopreserved in liquid nitrogen vapor phase. Analytical flow cytometry was used to check the purity and quantity of every magnetically sorted T cell population. From each sorted fraction, genomic DNA was isolated and quantified by UV absorbance on a Nanodrop 2000c. As for this clone: Its antigen remains undetermined. Nothing much larger sits one base from this clone, and base qualities are not available.

Using the deep immunoSEQ assay, multiplex PCR amplified TCR CDR3 regions from genomic DNA. Extracted genomic DNA from each cell subset was spread evenly across all wells of several immunoSEQ 96-well plates, with each plate serving as a replicate. For sorted subsets, approximately 210 ng of genomic DNA, equivalent to around 31,000 T cell genomes, went into each replicate PCR. Purified libraries were quantified with a Qubit 3.0 fluorometer, sized on a Bioanalyzer 2100, and re-quantified with the KAPA Library Quantification kit. Every immunoSEQ 96-well plate was sequenced on a separate single-read 150-cycle Illumina NextSeq 550 flow cell. On the authors' methods: Because only junctional sequences without quality scores were contained in the immunoSEQ output, filtering matching that applied to full-length reads could not be performed. To assign V/J genes and CDR3, sequences were annotated against IMGT germline references using PyIR, a Python wrapper for IgBLAST v1.9. Reads with weak V/J assignments (E-value above 1e-6), missing CDR3, stop codons, out-of-frame junctions, or ambiguous translated residues were removed. V3J clonotypes were defined as sequences sharing an identical inferred V gene, J gene, and CDR3 amino acid sequence. Percentage overlap between repertoires was calculated by dividing the number of shared unique clonotypes by the size of the smaller repertoire. RTK rarefaction, the Chao1 estimator, and Recon v2.1 estimates of unobserved clonotypes were used to assess repertoire richness. Generation probabilities were computed with OLGA for all TCRbeta clonotypes obtained by the gDNA method from several donors. TCRdb holds this immuneACCESS table with in-frame rearrangements only. Some clones are missing; in checked studies, unresolved V genes explain under half, and the rest has no known cause. V and J calls plus clone size are reproduced from that table; the DNA served to infer D and trimming. The sample contains about 2.4 million clones, roughly 92% of them found a single time. 0.11% to 0.15% of the sample belongs to the ten largest clones.

Relative to germline, V is missing 2 bases and J is missing 3 bases, with 3 bases of the junction outside any gene match. In the germline V gene, CDR1 corresponds to MRHNA and CDR2 to SNTAGT. From the cysteine up to the phenylalanine, the CDR3 has a length of 15 residues. Solely the CDR3 DNA is kept, with 45 bases framed from the first base. The receptor comes from a young man in good health. The sequencing sample was made of naive CD4+ T cells sorted from blood. The cell subset or site label, as the study defines it: CD45RA+ positively selected. The chain couples TRBV6-4 to TRBJ2-1, with 8 bases matching TRBD1. DNA sequence: TGTGCCAGCAGTGACACTGGGACAGGCTACAATGAGCAGTTCTTC. Translation gives CASSDTGTGYNEQFF.